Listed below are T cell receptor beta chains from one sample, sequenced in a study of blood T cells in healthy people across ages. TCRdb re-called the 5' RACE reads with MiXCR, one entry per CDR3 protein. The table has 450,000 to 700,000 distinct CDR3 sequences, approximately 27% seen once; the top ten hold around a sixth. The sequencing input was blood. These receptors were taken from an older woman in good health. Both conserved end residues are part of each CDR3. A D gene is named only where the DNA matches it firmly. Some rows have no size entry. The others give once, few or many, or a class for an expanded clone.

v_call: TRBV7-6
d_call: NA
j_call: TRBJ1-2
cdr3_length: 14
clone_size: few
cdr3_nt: TGTGCCAGCACACCAGATTATCGGGGCGATGGCTACACCTTC
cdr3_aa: CASTPDYRGDGYTF

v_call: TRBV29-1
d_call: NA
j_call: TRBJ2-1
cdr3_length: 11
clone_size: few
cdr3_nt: TGCAGCGCCGGTCGGGGGAATGAGCAGTTCTTC
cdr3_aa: CSAGRGNEQFF

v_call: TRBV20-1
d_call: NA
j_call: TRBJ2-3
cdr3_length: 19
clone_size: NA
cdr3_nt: TGCAGTGCTAGAGATCCCGGACTATCCCGGGGTAGACACACAGATACGCAGTATTTT
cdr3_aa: CSARDPGLSRGRHTDTQYF

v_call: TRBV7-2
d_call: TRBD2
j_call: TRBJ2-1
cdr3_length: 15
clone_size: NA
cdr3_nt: TGTGCCAGCAGCTTAGTCAGCGGGAGGACGAATGAGCAGTTCTTC
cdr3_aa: CASSLVSGRTNEQFF

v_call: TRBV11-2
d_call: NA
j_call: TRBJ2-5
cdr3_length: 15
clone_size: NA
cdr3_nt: TGTGCCAGCAGCCCGACCGACAGGCGGGAAGAGACCCAGTACTTC
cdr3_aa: CASSPTDRREETQYF

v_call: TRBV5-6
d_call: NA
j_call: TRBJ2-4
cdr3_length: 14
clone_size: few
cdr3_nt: TGTGCCAGCAGCTCGTGGCTAGCCAAAAACATTCAGTACTTC
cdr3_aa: CASSSWLAKNIQYF

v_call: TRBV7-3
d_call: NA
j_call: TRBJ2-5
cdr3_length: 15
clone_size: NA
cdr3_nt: TGTGCCAGCAGCGTAGGGACACTGGTAGGGGAGACCCAGTACTTC
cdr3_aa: CASSVGTLVGETQYF

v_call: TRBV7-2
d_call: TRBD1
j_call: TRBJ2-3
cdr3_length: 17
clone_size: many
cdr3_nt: TGTGCCAGCAGCTTAGTCCAGGACAGGGTATTCACAGATACGCAGTATTTT
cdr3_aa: CASSLVQDRVFTDTQYF

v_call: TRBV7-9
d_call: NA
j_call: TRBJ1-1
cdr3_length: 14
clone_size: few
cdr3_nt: TGTGCCAGCAGCTTAGATGGCTGGAACACTGAAGCTTTCTTT
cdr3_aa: CASSLDGWNTEAFF

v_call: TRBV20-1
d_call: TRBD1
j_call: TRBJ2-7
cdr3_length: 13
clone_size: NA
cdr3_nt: TGCAGTGCGACGGGACAGTCTGGCTACGAGCAGTACTTC
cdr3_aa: CSATGQSGYEQYF

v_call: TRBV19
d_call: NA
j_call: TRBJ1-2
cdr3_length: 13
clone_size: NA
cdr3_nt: TGTGCCAGTACCGAGAGGGATGGGAGTGGCTACACCTTC
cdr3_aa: CASTERDGSGYTF

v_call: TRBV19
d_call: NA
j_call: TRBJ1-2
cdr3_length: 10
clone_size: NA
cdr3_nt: TGTGCCAGTTTCAGGGTTGGCTACACCTTC
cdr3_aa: CASFRVGYTF

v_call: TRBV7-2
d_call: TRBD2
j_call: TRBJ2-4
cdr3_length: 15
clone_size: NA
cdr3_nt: TGTGCCAGCAGGGGGCCTGGCGGGGGGGCAAACATTCAGTACTTC
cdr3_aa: CASRGPGGGANIQYF

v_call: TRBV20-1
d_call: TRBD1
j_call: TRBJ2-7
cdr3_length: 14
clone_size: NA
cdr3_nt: TGCAGTGCCACTACGACAGGGCATGTCTACGAGCAGTACTTC
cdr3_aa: CSATTTGHVYEQYF

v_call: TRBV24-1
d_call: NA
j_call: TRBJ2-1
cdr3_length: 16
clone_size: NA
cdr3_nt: TGTGCCACCAGTGATGCACCGGGACTCTCCAACAATGAGCAGTTCTTC
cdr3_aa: CATSDAPGLSNNEQFF

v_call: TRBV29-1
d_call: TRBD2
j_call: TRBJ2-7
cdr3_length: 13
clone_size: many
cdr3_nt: TGCAGCGTTGCGGGACTAGCGGGGAGCGAGCAGTACTTC
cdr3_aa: CSVAGLAGSEQYF

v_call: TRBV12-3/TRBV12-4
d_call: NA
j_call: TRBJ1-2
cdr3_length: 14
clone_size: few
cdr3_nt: TGTGCCAGCAGTTTACGGGGATCGTACTTTGGCTACACCTTC
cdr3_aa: CASSLRGSYFGYTF

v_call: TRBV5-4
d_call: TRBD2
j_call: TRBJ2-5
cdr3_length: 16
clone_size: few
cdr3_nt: TGTGCCAGCAGCTCCATTGACCGGGACTACCTAGAGACCCAGTACTTC
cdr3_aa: CASSSIDRDYLETQYF

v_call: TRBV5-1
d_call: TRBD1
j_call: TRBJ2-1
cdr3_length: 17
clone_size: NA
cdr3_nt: TGCGCCAGCAGCTTGACCCGGACAGGGGGCGTTTTGGTTGAGCAGTTCTTC
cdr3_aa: CASSLTRTGGVLVEQFF

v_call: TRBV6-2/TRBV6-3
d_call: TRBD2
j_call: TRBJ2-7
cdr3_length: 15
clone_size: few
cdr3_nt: TGTGCCAGCAGTTACCCGGGACTAGCGGTCTACGAGCAGTACTTC
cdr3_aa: CASSYPGLAVYEQYF

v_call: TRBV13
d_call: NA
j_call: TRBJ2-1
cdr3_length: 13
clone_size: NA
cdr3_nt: TGTACCAGCAGCTTAGGTCCGAGTGTAAAGCAGTTCTTC
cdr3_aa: CTSSLGPSVKQFF

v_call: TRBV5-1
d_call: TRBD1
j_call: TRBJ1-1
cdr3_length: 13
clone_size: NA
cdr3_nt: TGCGCCAGCAACCCAGGGGGAGGCACTGAAGCTTTCTTT
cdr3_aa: CASNPGGGTEAFF

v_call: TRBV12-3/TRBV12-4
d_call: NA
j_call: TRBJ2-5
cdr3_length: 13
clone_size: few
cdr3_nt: TGTGCCACCCAATCACAGGGCGGAGAGACCCAGTACTTC
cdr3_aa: CATQSQGGETQYF

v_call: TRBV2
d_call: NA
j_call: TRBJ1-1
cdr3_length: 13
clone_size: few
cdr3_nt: TGTGCCAGCAGTGTTGGGACAAACACTGAAGCTTTCTTT
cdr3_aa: CASSVGTNTEAFF

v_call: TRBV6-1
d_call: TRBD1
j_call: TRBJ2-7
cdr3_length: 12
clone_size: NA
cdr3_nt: TGTGCCACCAGACAGGGCCGGAGCGAGCAGTACTTC
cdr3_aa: CATRQGRSEQYF

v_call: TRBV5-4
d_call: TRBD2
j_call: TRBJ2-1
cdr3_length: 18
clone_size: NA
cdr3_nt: TGTGCCAGCAGCCGCAGACTAGCGGGGGGGAGCTCCTACAATGAGCAGTTCTTC
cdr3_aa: CASSRRLAGGSSYNEQFF

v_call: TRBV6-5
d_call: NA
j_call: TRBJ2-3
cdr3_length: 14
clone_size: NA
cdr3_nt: TGTGCCAGCAGTTACTTGCAGGGTGCAGATACGCAGTATTTT
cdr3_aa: CASSYLQGADTQYF

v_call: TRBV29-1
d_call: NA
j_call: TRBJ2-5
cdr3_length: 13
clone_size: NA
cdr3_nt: TGCAGCGCTGTGACAGGAATCGGAGAGACCCAGTACTTC
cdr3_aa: CSAVTGIGETQYF

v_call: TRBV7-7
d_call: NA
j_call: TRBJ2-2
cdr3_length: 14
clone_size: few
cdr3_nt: TGTGCCAGCAGCGCCCGTACAGGGACCGGGGAGCTGTTTTTT
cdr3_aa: CASSARTGTGELFF

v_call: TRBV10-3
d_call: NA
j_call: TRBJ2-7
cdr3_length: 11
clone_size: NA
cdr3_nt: TGTGCCATCGGGGAGACCTACGAGCAGTACTTC
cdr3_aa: CAIGETYEQYF

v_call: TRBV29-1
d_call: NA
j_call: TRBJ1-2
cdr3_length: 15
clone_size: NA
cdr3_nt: TGCAGCGTTGGGGGTCACCGGGGGGCCAACTATGGCTACACCTTC
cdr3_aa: CSVGGHRGANYGYTF

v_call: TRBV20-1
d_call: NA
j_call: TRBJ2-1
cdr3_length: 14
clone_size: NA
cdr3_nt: TGCAGTGCTAGAGATGCAAAGGGGTACAATGAGCAGTTCTTC
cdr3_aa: CSARDAKGYNEQFF

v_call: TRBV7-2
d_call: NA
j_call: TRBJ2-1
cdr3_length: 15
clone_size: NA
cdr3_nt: TGTGCCAGCAGCGATACCCCACTCGGGGTTGGTGAGCAGTTCTTC
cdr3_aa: CASSDTPLGVGEQFF

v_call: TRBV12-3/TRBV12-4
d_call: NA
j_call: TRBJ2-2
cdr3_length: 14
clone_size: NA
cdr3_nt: TGTGCCAGCAGAACCGGAGGGGACACCGGGGAGCTGTTTTTT
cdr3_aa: CASRTGGDTGELFF

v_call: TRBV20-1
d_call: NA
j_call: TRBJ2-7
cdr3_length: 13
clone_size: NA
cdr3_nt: TGCAGTGCTAAAGGGGCGAGGTCCCACGAGCAGTACTTC
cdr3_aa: CSAKGARSHEQYF

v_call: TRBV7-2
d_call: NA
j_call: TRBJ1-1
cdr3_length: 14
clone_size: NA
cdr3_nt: TGTGCCAGCAGGATCGGACACCAGAACACTGTAGCTTTCTTT
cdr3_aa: CASRIGHQNTVAFF

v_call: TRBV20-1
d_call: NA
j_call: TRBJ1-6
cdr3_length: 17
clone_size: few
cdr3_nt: TGCAGTGCTAGAGACCGAGAGGACCCACTTAGCGATTCACCCCTCCACTTT
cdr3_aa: CSARDREDPLSDSPLHF

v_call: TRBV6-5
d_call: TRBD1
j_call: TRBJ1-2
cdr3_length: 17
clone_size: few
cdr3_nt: TGTGCCAGCAGTTACCGACAGGGGACCTCTCTAGGGGATGGCTACACCTTC
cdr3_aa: CASSYRQGTSLGDGYTF

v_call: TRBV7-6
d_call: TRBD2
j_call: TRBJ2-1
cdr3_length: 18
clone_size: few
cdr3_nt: TGTGCCAGCAGCTTGCGGCTAGCGGGGGGCTACTCCTACAATGAGCAGTTCTTC
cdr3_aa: CASSLRLAGGYSYNEQFF

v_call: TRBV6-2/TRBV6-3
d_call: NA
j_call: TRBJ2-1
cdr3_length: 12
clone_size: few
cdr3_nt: TGTGCCAGCAGTCTTTACATGAATGAGCAGTTCTTC
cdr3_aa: CASSLYMNEQFF

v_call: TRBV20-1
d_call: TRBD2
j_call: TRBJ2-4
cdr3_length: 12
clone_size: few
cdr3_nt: TGCAGCGCCTCTAGCGGGGTTGACAATCAGTACTTC
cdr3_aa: CSASSGVDNQYF

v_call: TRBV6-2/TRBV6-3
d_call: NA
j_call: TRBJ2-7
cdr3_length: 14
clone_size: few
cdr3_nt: TGTGCCAGCAGTCCTAAAGGACTAACCTACGAGCAGTCCTTC
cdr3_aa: CASSPKGLTYEQSF

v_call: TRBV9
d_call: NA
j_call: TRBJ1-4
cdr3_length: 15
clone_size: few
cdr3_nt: TGTGCCAGCAGCGTAGATATCCAATATAATGAAAAACTGTTTTTT
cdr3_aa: CASSVDIQYNEKLFF

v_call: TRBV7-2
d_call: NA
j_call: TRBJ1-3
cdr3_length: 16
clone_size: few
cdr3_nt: TGTGCCAGCAGCTTAGCGGGACCGAGCTCTGGAAACACCATATATTTT
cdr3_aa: CASSLAGPSSGNTIYF

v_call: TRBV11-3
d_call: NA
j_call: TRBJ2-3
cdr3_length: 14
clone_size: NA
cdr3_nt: TGTGCCAGCGCACTGTTGGGGGGCGGGGATACGCAGTATTTT
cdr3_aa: CASALLGGGDTQYF

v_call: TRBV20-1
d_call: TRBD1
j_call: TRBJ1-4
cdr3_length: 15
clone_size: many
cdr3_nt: TGCAGTGCTAGAGAAGGCACAGGGGATAATGAAAAACTGTTTTTT
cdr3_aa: CSAREGTGDNEKLFF

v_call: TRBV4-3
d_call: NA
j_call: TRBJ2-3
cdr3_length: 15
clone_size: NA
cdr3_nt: TGCGCCAGCAGCCAACTTTATTCGGCTTCGGATACGCAGTATTTT
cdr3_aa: CASSQLYSASDTQYF

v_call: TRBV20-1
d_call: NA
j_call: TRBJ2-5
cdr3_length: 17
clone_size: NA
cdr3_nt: TGCAGTGCTAGCTCCGTCGGCGGGGGCCCGTACCAAGAGACCCAGTACTTC
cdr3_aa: CSASSVGGGPYQETQYF

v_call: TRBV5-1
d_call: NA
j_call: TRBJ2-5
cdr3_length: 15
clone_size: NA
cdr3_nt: TGCGCCAGCAGCGCAGCGTCGGGGTACCAAGAGACCCAGTACTTC
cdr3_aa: CASSAASGYQETQYF